This TCR beta chain came from a study of cytomegalovirus exposure and HLA in healthy donors. As for the study in general: Assignment to the Caucasian-associated ancestry cluster applied to roughly 80% of the 300 to 500 genotyped donors.

PCR employed 60 Vbeta and 13 Jbeta primers. In the original workflow: The authors later counted 70 million to 80 million unique TCR beta chains, roughly 10 million of them shared. Measured with immunoSEQ multiplex PCR; TCRdb has only the in-frame clones, and not every one. V and J calls plus clone size are reproduced from that table; the DNA served to infer D and trimming. The data contain 150,000 to 200,000 clones, around 73% of them singletons. Concerning this clone itself: Its specificity is not known.

J lost 3 bases, V lost 7 bases, and 3 bases had no gene match. Germline V gives CDR1 MGHDK, CDR2 SYGVNS. The CDR3 is 15 residues long. Broader study findings: Analyzed later, association rates of TCRs varied across HLA loci, with DRB1 most and HLA-C fewest. The study flagged 150 to 200 TCR beta chains as cytomegalovirus-associated.

Sequenced sample: PBMCs. The clonotype was recovered from a man in his 60s in good health and CMV-seronegative. The J gene is TRBJ2-3, the V gene TRBV25-1; 14 bases align to TRBD2. The CDR3 sequence is CASKGLAGGTDTQYF. The CDR3 DNA sequence: TGTGCCAGCAAAGGACTAGCGGGGGGAACAGATACGCAGTATTTT.